Listed below are T cell receptor beta chains from one sample, sequenced in a study of shared clonotypes between healthy human individuals. Sequencing used immunoSEQ multiplex PCR; TCRdb keeps in-frame clones, though not all of them. Among under 650,000 clones listed, 96% were seen once. Sequenced material: naive CD4+ T cells sorted from blood. All receptors come from a woman aged 30 to 39 in good health. The CDR3 runs from the conserved cysteine through the conserved F or W. A D gene is named only where the DNA matches it firmly. The size entry is marked missing in some rows and otherwise reads once, few, many or a size class.

J: TRBJ1-2; D: NA; V: TRBV5-1; size: NA; CDR3: CASSLARRTAYGYTF; DNA: TGCGCCAGCAGCTTGGCCCGGAGGACCGCGTATGGCTACACCTTC
J: TRBJ2-7; D: TRBD1; V: TRBV2; size: NA; CDR3: CASSAQGAISSYEQYF; DNA: TGTGCCAGCAGTGCCCAGGGGGCAATAAGCTCCTACGAGCAGTACTTC
J: TRBJ2-1; D: NA; V: TRBV21-1; size: NA; CDR3: CAMNNTPLKSSYNEQFF; DNA: TGTGCCATGAACAACACACCCCTAAAAAGCTCCTACAATGAGCAGTTCTTC
J: TRBJ2-1; D: NA; V: TRBV11-2; size: NA; CDR3: CASSSLDGRYNEQFF; DNA: TGTGCCAGCAGCTCCCTCGACGGAAGGTACAATGAGCAGTTCTTC
J: TRBJ1-1; D: TRBD1; V: TRBV6-5; size: NA; CDR3: CASSYQGANTEAFF; DNA: TGTGCCAGCAGTTACCAGGGGGCGAACACTGAAGCTTTCTTT
J: TRBJ1-2; D: TRBD1; V: TRBV13; size: NA; CDR3: CASSLTYKQGTYYGYTF; DNA: TGTGCCAGCAGCCTTACCTACAAACAGGGGACTTACTATGGCTACACCTTC
J: TRBJ1-3; D: NA; V: TRBV7-9; size: NA; CDR3: CASRYVDRSSGNTIYF; DNA: TGTGCCAGCAGATACGTAGACAGGTCCTCTGGAAACACCATATATTTT
J: TRBJ1-2; D: NA; V: TRBV6-1; size: NA; CDR3: CASRHGTNYGYTF; DNA: TGTGCCAGCAGACACGGGACTAACTATGGCTACACCTTC
J: TRBJ2-7; D: NA; V: TRBV23-1; size: few; CDR3: CASTPRSAYEQYF; DNA: TGCGCCAGCACCCCCCGATCGGCCTACGAGCAGTACTTC
J: TRBJ2-7; D: TRBD2; V: TRBV5-5; size: NA; CDR3: CASSLGPALAGAVGYEQYF; DNA: TGTGCCAGCAGCTTGGGCCCAGCGCTAGCGGGGGCAGTGGGCTACGAGCAGTACTTC
J: TRBJ1-3; D: NA; V: TRBV18; size: NA; CDR3: CASSPREGLLSGNTIYF; DNA: TGTGCCAGCTCACCACGGGAGGGACTCCTCTCTGGAAACACCATATATTTT
J: TRBJ2-3; D: NA; V: TRBV12-1; size: NA; CDR3: CASSFDGGLAGTDTQYF; DNA: TGTGCCAGCAGCTTTGATGGCGGACTAGCGGGAACAGATACGCAGTATTTT
J: TRBJ1-5; D: NA; V: TRBV18; size: once; CDR3: CASSRGTNQPQHF; DNA: TGTGCCAGCTCACGGGGGACGAATCAGCCCCAGCATTTT
J: TRBJ2-6; D: NA; V: TRBV19; size: NA; CDR3: CASSTVNVLTF; DNA: TGTGCCAGTAGTACCGTGAACGTCCTGACTTTC
J: TRBJ2-5; D: NA; V: TRBV5-1; size: once; CDR3: CASSLESGRETQYF; DNA: TGCGCCAGCAGCTTGGAATCGGGGAGAGAGACCCAGTACTTC
J: TRBJ2-1; D: TRBD2; V: TRBV18; size: once; CDR3: CASSPQREWNEQFF; DNA: TGTGCCAGCTCACCTCAGCGGGAGTGGAATGAGCAGTTCTTC
J: TRBJ1-1; D: TRBD1; V: TRBV19; size: NA; CDR3: CASSTGQMNTEAFF; DNA: TGTGCCAGTAGCACGGGACAGATGAACACTGAAGCTTTCTTT
J: TRBJ2-1; D: NA; V: TRBV27; size: NA; CDR3: CASKLRGGNEQFF; DNA: TGTGCCAGCAAACTTCGCGGAGGGAATGAGCAGTTCTTC
J: TRBJ2-3; D: NA; V: TRBV27; size: NA; CDR3: CASSLHGTLDLTDTQYF; DNA: TGTGCCAGCAGTTTACACGGGACCCTCGATTTGACAGATACGCAGTATTTT
J: TRBJ1-3; D: NA; V: TRBV30; size: NA; CDR3: CAWSGGTATGNTIYF; DNA: TGTGCCTGGAGTGGAGGGACGGCGACTGGAAACACCATATATTTT
J: TRBJ1-3; D: NA; V: TRBV27; size: NA; CDR3: CASSRTGHTTNGGNTIYF; DNA: TGTGCCAGCAGTCGCACAGGACACACTACGAACGGAGGAAACACCATATATTTT
J: TRBJ2-7; D: TRBD1; V: TRBV28; size: NA; CDR3: CASRRTGPTYEQYF; DNA: TGTGCCAGCAGACGGACAGGGCCGACCTACGAGCAGTACTTC
J: TRBJ2-1; D: TRBD2; V: TRBV15; size: NA; CDR3: CATSAAPLGLAEDNEQFF; DNA: TGTGCCACCAGCGCAGCCCCCCTAGGACTAGCGGAGGACAATGAGCAGTTCTTC
J: TRBJ2-7; D: NA; V: TRBV28; size: NA; CDR3: CASSLTGAAYEQYF; DNA: TGTGCCAGCAGTTTAACCGGGGCGGCCTACGAGCAGTACTTC
J: TRBJ2-1; D: TRBD2; V: TRBV5-1; size: NA; CDR3: CASSGTTYNEQFF; DNA: TGCGCCAGCAGTGGGACTACCTACAATGAGCAGTTCTTC
J: TRBJ2-7; D: NA; V: TRBV7-9; size: NA; CDR3: CASSERFHEQYF; DNA: TGTGCCAGCAGCGAAAGGTTCCACGAGCAGTACTTC
J: TRBJ2-1; D: TRBD1; V: TRBV7-2; size: NA; CDR3: CASSSAGGSYNEQFF; DNA: TGTGCCAGCAGCTCCGCAGGGGGCAGCTACAATGAGCAGTTCTTC
J: TRBJ2-5; D: NA; V: TRBV12-5; size: NA; CDR3: CASGLGNPAETQYF; DNA: TGTGCTAGTGGTTTGGGGAACCCTGCAGAGACCCAGTACTTC
J: TRBJ1-2; D: NA; V: TRBV7-9; size: NA; CDR3: CASSFSAEPAYGYTF; DNA: TGTGCCAGCAGCTTTTCGGCGGAGCCCGCCTATGGCTACACCTTC
J: TRBJ2-3; D: NA; V: TRBV6-7; size: NA; CDR3: CASSYSRRPGGTDTQYF; DNA: TGTGCCAGCAGTTACTCGAGACGACCCGGAGGCACAGATACGCAGTATTTT
J: TRBJ2-1; D: TRBD2; V: TRBV5-4; size: NA; CDR3: CASNGGNEQFF; DNA: TGTGCCAGCAACGGGGGGAATGAGCAGTTCTTC
J: TRBJ2-3; D: NA; V: TRBV29-1; size: NA; CDR3: CSVDFRLVADTQYF; DNA: TGCAGCGTTGATTTCAGGCTCGTGGCAGATACGCAGTATTTT
J: TRBJ2-6; D: TRBD2; V: TRBV11-2; size: NA; CDR3: CASSPTSGRARAANVLTF; DNA: TGTGCCAGCAGCCCCACTAGCGGGAGGGCCCGAGCAGCCAACGTCCTGACTTTC
J: TRBJ2-7; D: NA; V: TRBV19; size: NA; CDR3: CASSRASAEPSYEQYF; DNA: TGTGCCAGTAGTCGAGCTAGCGCAGAACCCTCCTACGAGCAGTACTTC
J: TRBJ2-7; D: NA; V: TRBV6-6; size: few; CDR3: CASTESADSSYEQYF; DNA: TGTGCCAGCACCGAAAGTGCGGACAGCTCCTACGAGCAGTACTTC
J: TRBJ2-1; D: TRBD2; V: TRBV6-1; size: NA; CDR3: CASSLAGGYNEQFF; DNA: TGTGCCAGCAGTTTAGCGGGAGGGTACAATGAGCAGTTCTTC
J: TRBJ2-7; D: NA; V: TRBV29-1; size: once; CDR3: CSVDPLNPYEQYF; DNA: TGCAGCGTTGACCCCCTAAACCCCTACGAGCAGTACTTC
J: TRBJ1-5; D: NA; V: TRBV2; size: once; CDR3: CASSTQGVNQPQHF; DNA: TGTGCCAGCAGTACGCAAGGGGTAAATCAGCCCCAGCATTTT
J: TRBJ1-1; D: NA; V: TRBV7-8; size: NA; CDR3: CASSLVWVGNTEAFF; DNA: TGTGCCAGCAGCTTAGTGTGGGTTGGTAACACTGAAGCTTTCTTT
J: TRBJ2-1; D: TRBD2; V: TRBV30; size: NA; CDR3: CAWSPGTSGRGNNEQFF; DNA: TGTGCCTGGAGCCCCGGGACTAGCGGGAGGGGAAACAATGAGCAGTTCTTC
J: TRBJ2-5; D: NA; V: TRBV6-5; size: NA; CDR3: CATRNSAEETQYF; DNA: TGTGCCACCCGGAATTCGGCGGAAGAGACCCAGTACTTC
J: TRBJ2-1; D: NA; V: TRBV2; size: NA; CDR3: CASSVSAPRYNEQFF; DNA: TGTGCCAGCAGTGTATCGGCCCCACGCTACAATGAGCAGTTCTTC
J: TRBJ2-7; D: NA; V: TRBV7-2; size: once; CDR3: CASSPHTALLAGF; DNA: TGTGCCAGCAGCCCTCACACTGCCCTACTCGCTGGTTTC
J: TRBJ2-1; D: TRBD2; V: TRBV28; size: NA; CDR3: CASRPLSGRSSYNEQFF; DNA: TGTGCCAGCAGACCCCTTAGCGGGAGAAGCTCCTACAATGAGCAGTTCTTC
J: TRBJ2-2; D: NA; V: TRBV30; size: NA; CDR3: CAWSVNTNTGELFF; DNA: TGTGCCTGGAGTGTAAACACGAACACCGGGGAGCTGTTTTTT
J: TRBJ2-3; D: NA; V: TRBV29-1; size: NA; CDR3: CSVESGDALLEDTQYF; DNA: TGCAGCGTTGAATCGGGGGACGCCTTGTTGGAAGATACGCAGTATTTT
J: TRBJ1-2; D: TRBD1; V: TRBV4-2; size: NA; CDR3: CASSQVTGGLAGYTF; DNA: TGTGCCAGCAGCCAAGTTACAGGGGGCTTAGCTGGCTACACCTTC
J: TRBJ2-2; D: NA; V: TRBV10-2; size: NA; CDR3: CASRAGQTGELFF; DNA: TGCGCCAGCAGAGCCGGACAGACCGGGGAGCTGTTTTTT
J: TRBJ1-4; D: TRBD1; V: TRBV4-1; size: NA; CDR3: CASSQGKGGHNEKLFF; DNA: TGCGCCAGCAGCCAGGGAAAAGGGGGCCACAATGAAAAACTGTTTTTT
J: TRBJ1-2; D: NA; V: TRBV28; size: few; CDR3: CASRSPGNGYTF; DNA: TGTGCCAGCAGATCCCCAGGGAATGGCTACACCTTC
J: TRBJ1-5; D: NA; V: TRBV6-5; size: once; CDR3: CASSYSRQRNQPQHF; DNA: TGTGCCAGCAGTTACTCCAGACAGCGCAATCAGCCCCAGCATTTT
J: TRBJ2-7; D: NA; V: TRBV19; size: NA; CDR3: CASQGERYEQYF; DNA: TGTGCCAGCCAGGGAGAGAGATACGAGCAGTACTTC
J: TRBJ2-1; D: NA; V: TRBV27; size: once; CDR3: CASRTGAGRRLNEQFF; DNA: TGTGCCAGCAGGACGGGGGCTGGGCGCCGGTTGAATGAGCAGTTCTTC